Below, one T cell receptor (beta chain) is given with its context. Vbeta (60) and Jbeta (13) primers were used in the PCR. Some clones are missing from TCRdb's copy, which holds only in-frame ones; the method was immunoSEQ multiplex PCR. The sample lists around 110,000 clones, roughly 69% occurring once. These data come from a study of cytomegalovirus exposure and HLA in healthy donors. Study-level information: A previous analysis identified 100 million or so unique TCR beta sequences derived from 180 million or so T cells.

Trimming pared 10 bases from V and 7 bases from J, leaving 17 bases between. The CDR3 loop spans 12 amino acids. Germline V gene lookup returns CDR1 SNHLY and CDR2 FYNNEI. The chain joins TRBV2 to TRBJ2-7; D may be TRBD2 (6 bases). Source material: PBMCs. This clonotype was sampled from a woman aged 40 to 55 in good health and CMV-seropositive. CDR3 amino acids: CATPGGVGEQYF. In DNA, the CDR3 is TGTGCCACCCCTGGAGGGGTGGGGGAGCAGTACTTC. Together with reference TRBV2 and TRBJ2-7, the CDR3 gives the full variable domain: EPEVTQTPSHQVTQMGQEVILRCVPISNHLYFYWYRQILGQKVEFLVSFYNNEISEKSEIFDDQFSVERPDGSNFTLKIRSTKLEDSAMYFCATPGGVGEQYFGPGTRLTVT.